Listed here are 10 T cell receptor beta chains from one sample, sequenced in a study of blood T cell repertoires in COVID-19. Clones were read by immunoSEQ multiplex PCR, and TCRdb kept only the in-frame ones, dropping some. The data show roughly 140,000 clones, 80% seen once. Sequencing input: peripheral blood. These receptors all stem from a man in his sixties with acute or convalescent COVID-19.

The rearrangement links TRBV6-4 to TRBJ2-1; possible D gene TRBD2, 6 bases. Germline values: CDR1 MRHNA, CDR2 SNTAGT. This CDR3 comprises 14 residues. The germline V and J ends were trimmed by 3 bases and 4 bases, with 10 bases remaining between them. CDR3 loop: CASSEGTRYNEQFF. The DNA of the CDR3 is TGTGCCAGCAGTGAGGGGACTCGATACAATGAGCAGTTCTTC.

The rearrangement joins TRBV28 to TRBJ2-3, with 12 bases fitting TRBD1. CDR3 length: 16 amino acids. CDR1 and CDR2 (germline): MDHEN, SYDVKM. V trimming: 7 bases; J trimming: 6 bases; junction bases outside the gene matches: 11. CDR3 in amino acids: CASNPAGTGGDDTQYF. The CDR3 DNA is TGTGCCAGCAATCCTGCCGGGACAGGGGGCGATGATACGCAGTATTTT.

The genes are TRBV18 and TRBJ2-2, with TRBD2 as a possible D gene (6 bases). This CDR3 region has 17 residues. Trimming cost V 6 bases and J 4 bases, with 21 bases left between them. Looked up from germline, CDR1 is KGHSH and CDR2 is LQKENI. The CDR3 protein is CASSSNDAAGTTGELFF. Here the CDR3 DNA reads TGTGCCAGCTCCTCCAATGACGCGGCGGGGACCACCGGGGAGCTGTTTTTT.

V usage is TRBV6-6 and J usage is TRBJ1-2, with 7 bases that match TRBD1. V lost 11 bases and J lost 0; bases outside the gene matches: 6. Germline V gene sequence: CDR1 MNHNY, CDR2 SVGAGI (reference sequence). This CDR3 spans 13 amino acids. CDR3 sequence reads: CAGAGTANYGYTF. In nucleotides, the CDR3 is TGTGCCGGGGCCGGGACAGCTAACTATGGCTACACCTTC.

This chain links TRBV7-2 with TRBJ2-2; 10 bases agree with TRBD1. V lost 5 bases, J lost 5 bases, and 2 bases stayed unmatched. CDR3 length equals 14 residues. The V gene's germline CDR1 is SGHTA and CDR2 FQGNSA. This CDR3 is CASSRTGGTGELFF. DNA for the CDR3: TGTGCCAGCAGCCGGACAGGGGGAACCGGGGAGCTGTTTTTT. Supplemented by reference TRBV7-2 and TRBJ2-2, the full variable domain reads GAGVSQSPSNKVTEKGKDVELRCDPISGHTALYWYRQSLGQGLEFLIYFQGNSAPDKSGLPSDRFSAERTGGSVSTLTIQRTQQEDSAVYLCASSRTGGTGELFFGEGSRLTVL.

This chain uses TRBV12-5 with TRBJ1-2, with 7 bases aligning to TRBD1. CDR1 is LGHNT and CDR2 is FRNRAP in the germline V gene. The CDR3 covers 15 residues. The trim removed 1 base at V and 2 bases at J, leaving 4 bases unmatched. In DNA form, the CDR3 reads TGTGCTAGTGGTTTGGCCCTGACAGGGAACTATGGCTACACCTTC. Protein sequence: CASGLALTGNYGYTF.

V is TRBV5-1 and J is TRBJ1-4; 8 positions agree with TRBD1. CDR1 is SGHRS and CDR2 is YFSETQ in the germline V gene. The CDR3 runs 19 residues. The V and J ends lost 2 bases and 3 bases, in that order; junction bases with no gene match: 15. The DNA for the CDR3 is TGCGCCAGCAGCTTATTACCCGGTGGGACAGGAGGATCTAATGAAAAACTGTTTTTT. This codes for CASSLLPGGTGGSNEKLFF.

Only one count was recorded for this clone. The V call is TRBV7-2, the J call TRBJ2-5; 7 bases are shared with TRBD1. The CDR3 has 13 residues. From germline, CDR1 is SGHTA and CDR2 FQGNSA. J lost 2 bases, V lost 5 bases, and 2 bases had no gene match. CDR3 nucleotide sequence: TGTGCCAGCAGCCAGACAGGGCAAGAGACCCAGTACTTC. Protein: CASSQTGQETQYF.

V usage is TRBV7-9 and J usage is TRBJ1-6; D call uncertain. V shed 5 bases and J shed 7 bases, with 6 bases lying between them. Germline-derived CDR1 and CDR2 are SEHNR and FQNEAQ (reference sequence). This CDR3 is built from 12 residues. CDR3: CASSLPNSPLHF. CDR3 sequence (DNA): TGTGCCAGCAGCCTACCCAATTCACCCCTCCACTTT. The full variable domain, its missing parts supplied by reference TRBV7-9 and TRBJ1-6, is DTGVSQNPRHKITKRGQNVTFRCDPISEHNRLYWYRQTLGQGPEFLTYFQNEAQLEKSRLLSDRFSAERPKGSFSTLEIQRTEQGDSAMYLCASSLPNSPLHFGNGTRLTVT.

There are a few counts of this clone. This CDR3 is CASSATTGTEAFF. The DNA of the CDR3 is TGTGCCAGCAGTGCCACCACGGGGACTGAAGCTTTCTTT. The chain combines TRBV6-4 with TRBJ1-1; the D is unclear. Looked up from germline, CDR1 is MRHNA and CDR2 is SNTAGT. V gave up 4 bases and J gave up 5 bases, with 11 bases separating them. The length of the CDR3 is 13 residues.